This entry features one TCR beta chain sequence. Its antigen is as yet unknown. The authors made TCR cDNA by 5'RACE template switching, adding a universal primer site and UMIs. A single record per CDR3 protein comes from TCRdb applying MiXCR to the 5' RACE reads. The sample records about 350,000 distinct CDR3 sequences, around 10% being singletons. The record originates from a study of T cells after yellow fever vaccination. Findings of the study overall: Detected again after the booster were most primary-vaccination clones, at 96% CD4 and approximately 90% CD8.

V shed 3 bases and J 4 bases; nucleotides not matched to a gene: 8. Germline V lookup: CDR1 DFQATT, CDR2 SNEGSKA (reference sequence). This CDR3 has 15 residues. The genes are TRBV20-1 and TRBJ1-2; 10 bases map to TRBD1. The source is a man aged 18 to 30 who received the YFV17D yellow fever vaccine. The sequencing here drew on PBMCs, taken on the day of the first yellow fever vaccination. The CDR3 DNA reads as TGCAGTGCTAGCGGACAGGGGGAGAGAGGCTATGGCTACACCTTC. Translating it yields CSASGQGERGYGYTF.